This T cell receptor beta chain emerged from a study of regulatory dendritic cells for organ transplantation. Findings and limits, study-wide: Memory CD8+ T cells were the most oligoclonal; naive cells were highly diverse. Memory CD8+ clonal expansion seemed more limited with regulatory than mature dendritic cells. Alloreactive memory CD8+ T cell pools varied considerably between individuals.

The germline V gene encodes CDR1 SGHVS and CDR2 FQNEAQ. This CDR3 spans 15 amino acids. The V and J ends lost 6 bases and 0 bases respectively, with 12 bases between them. TCRdb's copy holds only in-frame clones and misses some; the assay was immunoSEQ multiplex PCR. The sample includes thousands of clones, 50% to 70% of them seen just once. Note on this clone: Its cognate antigen is unknown.

This rearrangement joins TRBV7-8 to TRBJ2-1; a possible D gene is TRBD1 (6 bases). Sequencing was performed on memory CD8+ T cells from blood. Subset indicated: CD45RO+ memory T cells. The TCR originated in a human donor in good health. In DNA form, the CDR3 reads TGTGCCAGCAGTTATGACAGGAGCTCCTACAATGAGCAGTTCTTC. It yields the protein CASSYDRSSYNEQFF.